The 8 T cell receptor beta chains in this list originate from one sample, sequenced in a study of CD8+ T cells in alopecia areata. Extracted from the samples, RNA was reverse transcribed into cDNA to serve as the sequencing template. Measured with immunoSEQ multiplex PCR; TCRdb has only the in-frame clones, and not every one. The repertoire consists of some 5,500 clones, none detected only once. The authors sorted pooled cutaneous lymph node cells using CD4, CD8alpha, NKG2D, NKG2ACE and other markers. Sequencing used CD8+ T cells sorted from a lymph node. Receptor source: a C3H/HeJ mouse with alopecia areata. The MHC haplotype of this mouse line is H2-k.

The table lists this clone with many counts. Each gene name is a mouse one. The read gets to within 4 residues of the CDR3 end, and the germline J gene fills in the rest. The rearrangement uses TRBV13-3 and TRBJ1-1; possibly TRBD1 for D (6 bases). Trimming stripped 2 bases from V and 3 bases from J, with 8 bases between. This CDR3 contains 13 residues. CDR1 and CDR2 from the germline V gene are NNHDY and SYVADS. Here the CDR3 reads CASSEGGDTEVFF. CDR3 DNA, as far as it was read: TGTGCCAGCAGTGAAGGGGGAGACACA.

Concerning this clone: Gene and germline names: mouse. The CDR3 end falls 4 residues outside the read, so it is completed with the germline J gene. The chain combines TRBV13-1 with TRBJ2-4; D is unclear. The V and J ends lost 5 bases and 1 base respectively, with 5 bases between them. This CDR3 is 12 amino acids long. Germline-derived CDR1 and CDR2 are NSHNY and SYGAGN. Incomplete CDR3 DNA: TGTGCCAGCAGCCAGGGTCAAAAC. Its translation: CASSQGQN. The whole CDR3 protein reads CASSQGQNTLYF.

This clone was found many times. Gene names and germline refer to mouse. The read finishes 4 residues shy of the CDR3 end, and the germline J gene is used to complete it. The chain is built from TRBV12-2 and TRBJ2-7, with 7 bases matching TRBD1. Trimming cost V 0 bases and J 3 bases; bases outside gene matches: 4. Germline values: CDR1 SGHLS, CDR2 HYDKME. This CDR3 is built from 14 residues. This CDR3 reads CASSLDGTDYEQYF. The CDR3 DNA, read in part, is TGTGCCAGCTCTCTCGACGGGACAGACTAT.

This clone was counted ten times or more. Genes and germline are mouse. The read terminates 4 residues ahead of where the CDR3 ends, so the germline J gene completes it. This rearrangement joins TRBV1 to TRBJ2-5, with TRBD1 matching over 9 bases. Germline V gene sequence: CDR1 NSQYPW, CDR2 LRSPGD (reference sequence). The CDR3 length is 14 residues. Incomplete CDR3 DNA: TGCACCTGCAGTGCCAACAGGGGGCGAGAC. Protein sequence: CTCSANRGRD. The whole CDR3 protein is CTCSANRGRDTQYF.

This clone was seen ten or more times. All gene names here are mouse names. The read ends 4 residues early relative to the CDR3; the germline J gene fills the gap. This chain links TRBV13-3 with TRBJ2-3; no reliable D call. CDR1 is NNHDY, CDR2 SYVADS, per germline. CDR3 size: 12 residues. The germline V and J ends were trimmed by 3 bases and 0 bases, with 2 bases remaining between them. CDR3 DNA, as far as it was read: TGTGCCAGCAGTGCTAGTGCAGAA. This codes for CASSASAE. The full CDR3 protein reads CASSASAETLYF.

This clone was counted at least ten times. Gene names and germline refer to mouse. The read gets to within 4 residues of the CDR3 end, and the germline J gene fills in the rest. The chain recombines TRBV13-3 with TRBJ2-5; D gene unclear. The V end was cut by 2 bases, the J end by 0 bases, with 4 bases between. Germline V gene lookup returns CDR1 NNHDY and CDR2 SYVADS. The CDR3 loop spans 13 amino acids. The CDR3 spells CASSDRNQDTQYF. CDR3 bases read: TGTGCCAGCAGTGACAGAAACCAAGAC.

The table lists this clone with many counts. These gene names are mouse names. The CDR3 end falls 4 residues outside the read, so it is completed with the germline J gene. V gene TRBV5 combines with J gene TRBJ2-7; D unresolved. Germline V CDR1 and CDR2: LGHNA, YNLKQL (reference sequence). This CDR3 spans 14 amino acids. This chain's CDR3 is CASSQERLEYEQYF. The part of the CDR3 DNA that was read is TGTGCCAGCAGCCAAGAGCGGCTGGAGTAT.

This clone has ten or more counts. Mouse names are used for the genes. The CDR3 end falls 4 residues outside the read, so it is completed with the germline J gene. The chain uses TRBV13-1 and TRBJ2-4, with D unclear. This CDR3 contains 12 residues. Germline V lookup: CDR1 NSHNY, CDR2 SYGAGN. Partial CDR3 DNA: TGTGCCAGCGGAGACACCAAAAAC. Translation: CASGDTKN. In full, the CDR3 is CASGDTKNTLYF.